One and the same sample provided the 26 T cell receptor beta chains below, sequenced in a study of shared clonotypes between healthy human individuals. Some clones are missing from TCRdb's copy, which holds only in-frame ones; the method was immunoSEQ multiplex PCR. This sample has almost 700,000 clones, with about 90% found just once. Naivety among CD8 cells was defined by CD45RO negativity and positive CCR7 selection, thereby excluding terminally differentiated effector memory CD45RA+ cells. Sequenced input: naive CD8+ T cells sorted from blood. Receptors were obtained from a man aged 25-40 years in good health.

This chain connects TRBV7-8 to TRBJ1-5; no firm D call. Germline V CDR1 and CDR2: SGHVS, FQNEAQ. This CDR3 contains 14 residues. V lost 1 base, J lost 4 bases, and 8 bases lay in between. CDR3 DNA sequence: TGTGCCAGCAGCTTAGGGACCGCTAATCAGCCCCAGCATTTT. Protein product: CASSLGTANQPQHF.

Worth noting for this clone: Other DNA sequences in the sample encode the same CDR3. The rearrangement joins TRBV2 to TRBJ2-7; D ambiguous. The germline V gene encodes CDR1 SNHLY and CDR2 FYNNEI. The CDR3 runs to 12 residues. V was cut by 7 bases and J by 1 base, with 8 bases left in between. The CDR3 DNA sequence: TGTGCCAGCACAGGCGGATCCTACGAGCAGTACTTC. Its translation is CASTGGSYEQYF.

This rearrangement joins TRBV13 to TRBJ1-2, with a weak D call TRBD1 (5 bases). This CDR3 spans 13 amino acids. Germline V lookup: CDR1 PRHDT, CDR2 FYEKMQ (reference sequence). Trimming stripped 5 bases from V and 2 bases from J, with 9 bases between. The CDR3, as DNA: TGTGCCAGCAGCGAGGGACCAAACTATGGCTACACCTTC. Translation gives CASSEGPNYGYTF.

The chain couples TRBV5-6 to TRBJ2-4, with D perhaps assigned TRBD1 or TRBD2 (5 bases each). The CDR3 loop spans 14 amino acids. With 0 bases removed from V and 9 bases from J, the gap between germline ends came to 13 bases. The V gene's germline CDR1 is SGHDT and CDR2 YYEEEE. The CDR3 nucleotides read TGTGCCAGCAGCTTGGTCGGGGCTTTGGGCATTCAGTACTTC. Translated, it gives CASSLVGALGIQYF.

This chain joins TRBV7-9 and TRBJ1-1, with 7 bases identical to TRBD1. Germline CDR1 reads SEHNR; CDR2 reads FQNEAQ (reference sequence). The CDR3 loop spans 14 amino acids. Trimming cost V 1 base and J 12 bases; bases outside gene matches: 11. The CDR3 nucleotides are TGTGCCAGCAGCTTAGGGGGCGGGGACAGATTCCCTTTCTTT. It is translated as CASSLGGGDRFPFF. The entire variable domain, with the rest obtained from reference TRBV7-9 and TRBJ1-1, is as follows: DTGVSQNPRHKITKRGQNVTFRCDPISEHNRLYWYRQTLGQGPEFLTYFQNEAQLEKSRLLSDRFSAERPKGSFSTLEIQRTEQGDSAMYLCASSLGGGDRFPFFGQGTRLTVV.

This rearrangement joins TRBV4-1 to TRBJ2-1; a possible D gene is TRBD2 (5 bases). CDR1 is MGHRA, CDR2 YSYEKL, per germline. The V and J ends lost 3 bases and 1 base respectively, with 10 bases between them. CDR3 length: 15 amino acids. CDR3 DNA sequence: TGCGCCAGCAGCCATAGTAGCGTGTCCTACAATGAGCAGTTCTTC. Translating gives CASSHSSVSYNEQFF.

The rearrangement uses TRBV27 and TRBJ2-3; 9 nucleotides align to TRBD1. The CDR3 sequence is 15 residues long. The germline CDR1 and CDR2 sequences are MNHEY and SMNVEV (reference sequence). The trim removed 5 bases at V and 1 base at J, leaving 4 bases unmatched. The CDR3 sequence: CASSPWTGGTDTQYF. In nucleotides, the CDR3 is TGTGCCAGCAGTCCATGGACAGGGGGCACAGATACGCAGTATTTT.

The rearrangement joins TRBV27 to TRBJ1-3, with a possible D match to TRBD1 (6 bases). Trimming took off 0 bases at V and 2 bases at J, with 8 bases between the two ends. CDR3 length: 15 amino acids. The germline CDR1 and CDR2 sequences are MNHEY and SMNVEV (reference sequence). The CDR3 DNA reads TGTGCCAGCAGTTTATCGACAGGAACTGGAAACACCATATATTTT. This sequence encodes CASSLSTGTGNTIYF.

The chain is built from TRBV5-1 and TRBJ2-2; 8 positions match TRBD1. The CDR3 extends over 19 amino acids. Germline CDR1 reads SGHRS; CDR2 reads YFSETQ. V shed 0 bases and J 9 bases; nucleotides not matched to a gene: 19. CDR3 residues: CASSLDPSGTGLIIWELFF. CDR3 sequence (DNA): TGCGCCAGCAGCTTGGACCCTTCCGGGACAGGACTCATTATCTGGGAGCTGTTTTTT. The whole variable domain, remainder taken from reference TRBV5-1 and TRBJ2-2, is KAGVTQTPRYLIKTRGQQVTLSCSPISGHRSVSWYQQTPGQGLQFLFEYFSETQRNKGNFPGRFSGRQFSNSRSEMNVSTLELGDSALYLCASSLDPSGTGLIIWELFFGEGSRLTVL.

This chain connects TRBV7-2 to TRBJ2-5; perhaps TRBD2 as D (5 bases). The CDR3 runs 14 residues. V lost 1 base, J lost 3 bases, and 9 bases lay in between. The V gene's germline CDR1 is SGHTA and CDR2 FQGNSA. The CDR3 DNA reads TGTGCCAGCAGCTTAGTAAACGGGGAAGAGACCCAGTACTTC. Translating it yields CASSLVNGEETQYF. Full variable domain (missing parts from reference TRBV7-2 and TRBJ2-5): GAGVSQSPSNKVTEKGKDVELRCDPISGHTALYWYRQSLGQGLEFLIYFQGNSAPDKSGLPSDRFSAERTGGSVSTLTIQRTQQEDSAVYLCASSLVNGEETQYFGPGTRLLVL.

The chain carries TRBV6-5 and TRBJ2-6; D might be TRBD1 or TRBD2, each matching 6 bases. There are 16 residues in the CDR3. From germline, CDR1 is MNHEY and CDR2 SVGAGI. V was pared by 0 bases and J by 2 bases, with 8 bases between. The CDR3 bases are TGTGCCAGCAGTTACTCTGGGGGGCCTGGGGCCAACGTCCTGACTTTC. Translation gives CASSYSGGPGANVLTF.

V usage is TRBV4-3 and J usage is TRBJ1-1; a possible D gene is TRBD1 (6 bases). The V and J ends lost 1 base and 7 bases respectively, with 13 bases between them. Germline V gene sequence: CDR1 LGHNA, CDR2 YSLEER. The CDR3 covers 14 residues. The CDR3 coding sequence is TGCGCCAGCAGCCAAGGAATACAGGGTGATGAAGCTTTCTTT. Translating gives CASSQGIQGDEAFF.

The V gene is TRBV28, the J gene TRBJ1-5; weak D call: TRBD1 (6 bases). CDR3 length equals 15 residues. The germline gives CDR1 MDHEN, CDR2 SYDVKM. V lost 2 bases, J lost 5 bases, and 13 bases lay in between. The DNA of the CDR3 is TGTGCCAGCAGTTTAAGGGGGGACCCGCATCAGCCCCAGCATTTT. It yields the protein CASSLRGDPHQPQHF. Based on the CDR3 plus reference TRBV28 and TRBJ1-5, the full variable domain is DVKVTQSSRYLVKRTGEKVFLECVQDMDHENMFWYRQDPGLGLRLIYFSYDVKMKEKGDIPEGYSVSREKKERFSLILESASTNQTSMYLCASSLRGDPHQPQHFGDGTRLSIL.

In nucleotides, the CDR3 is TGCGCCAGCAGTCCCGGGACTAGGGTTCCCGGGGAGCTGTTTTTT. This codes for CASSPGTRVPGELFF. The chain employs TRBV10-2 and TRBJ2-2; 8 positions match TRBD2. V lost 5 bases to trimming and J lost 6 bases; unmatched junction nucleotides: 8. The CDR3 extends over 15 amino acids. CDR1 WSHSY and CDR2 SAAADI come from the germline V gene.

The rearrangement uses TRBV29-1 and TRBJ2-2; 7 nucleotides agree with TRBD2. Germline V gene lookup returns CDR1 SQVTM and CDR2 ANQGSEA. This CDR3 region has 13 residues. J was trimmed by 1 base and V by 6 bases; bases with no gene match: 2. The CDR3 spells CSVLAMNTGELFF. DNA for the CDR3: TGCAGCGTACTAGCGATGAACACCGGGGAGCTGTTTTTT.

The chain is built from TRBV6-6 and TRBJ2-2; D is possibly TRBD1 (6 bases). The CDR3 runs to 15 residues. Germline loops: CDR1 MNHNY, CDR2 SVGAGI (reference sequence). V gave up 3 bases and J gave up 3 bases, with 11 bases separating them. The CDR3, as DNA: TGTGCCAGCAGTTATTTAGGGGGAGACACCGGGGAGCTGTTTTTT. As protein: CASSYLGGDTGELFF.

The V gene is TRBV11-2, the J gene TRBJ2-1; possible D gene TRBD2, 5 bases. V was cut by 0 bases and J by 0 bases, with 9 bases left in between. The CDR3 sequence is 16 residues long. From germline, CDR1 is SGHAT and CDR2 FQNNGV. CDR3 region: CASSLEDWSSYNEQFF. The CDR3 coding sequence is TGTGCCAGCAGCTTAGAGGACTGGAGCTCCTACAATGAGCAGTTCTTC.

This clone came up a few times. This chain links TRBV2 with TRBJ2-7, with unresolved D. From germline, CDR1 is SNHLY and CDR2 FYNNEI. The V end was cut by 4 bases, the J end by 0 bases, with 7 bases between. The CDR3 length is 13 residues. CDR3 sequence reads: CASSGAVSYEQYF. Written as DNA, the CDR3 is TGTGCCAGCAGTGGGGCGGTCTCCTACGAGCAGTACTTC.

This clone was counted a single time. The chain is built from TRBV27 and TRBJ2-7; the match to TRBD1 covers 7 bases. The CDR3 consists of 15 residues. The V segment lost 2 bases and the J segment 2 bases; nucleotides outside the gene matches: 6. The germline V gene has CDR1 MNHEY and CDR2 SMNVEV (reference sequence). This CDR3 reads CASSLRQGRAYEQYF. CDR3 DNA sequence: TGTGCCAGCAGTTTACGACAGGGACGGGCCTACGAGCAGTACTTC.

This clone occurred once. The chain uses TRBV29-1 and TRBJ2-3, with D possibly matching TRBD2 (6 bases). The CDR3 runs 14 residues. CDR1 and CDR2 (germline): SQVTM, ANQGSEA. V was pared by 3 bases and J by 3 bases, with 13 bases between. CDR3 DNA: TGCAGCGTTGAGTCGGGGGTTGGGACAGATACGCAGTATTTT. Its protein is CSVESGVGTDTQYF.

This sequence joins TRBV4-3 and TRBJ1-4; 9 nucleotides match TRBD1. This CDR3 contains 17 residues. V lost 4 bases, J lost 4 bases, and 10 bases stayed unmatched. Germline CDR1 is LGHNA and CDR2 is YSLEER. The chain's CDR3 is CASSRDLDRGYNEKLFF. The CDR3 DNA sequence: TGCGCCAGCAGCCGAGACCTCGACAGGGGGTATAATGAAAAACTGTTTTTT.

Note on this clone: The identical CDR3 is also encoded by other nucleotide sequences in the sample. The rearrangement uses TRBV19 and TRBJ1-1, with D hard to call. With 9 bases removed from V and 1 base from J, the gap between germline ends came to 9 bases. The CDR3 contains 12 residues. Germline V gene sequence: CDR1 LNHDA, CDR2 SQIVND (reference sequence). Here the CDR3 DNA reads TGTGCCAGCTCTCCAGGGAACACTGAAGCTTTCTTT. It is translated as CASSPGNTEAFF.

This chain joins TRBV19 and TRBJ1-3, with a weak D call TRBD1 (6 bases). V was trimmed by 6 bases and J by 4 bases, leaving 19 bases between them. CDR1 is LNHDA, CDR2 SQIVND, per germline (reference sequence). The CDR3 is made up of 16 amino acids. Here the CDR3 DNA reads TGTGCCAGTAGGCCCTCCGGGGGGGCCGGAGGAAACACCATATATTTT. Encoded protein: CASRPSGGAGGNTIYF.

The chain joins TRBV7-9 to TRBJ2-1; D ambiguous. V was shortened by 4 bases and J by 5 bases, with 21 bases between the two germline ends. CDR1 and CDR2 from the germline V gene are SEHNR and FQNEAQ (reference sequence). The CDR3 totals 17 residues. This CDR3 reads CASSSPQAIPLNNEQFF. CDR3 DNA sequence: TGTGCCAGCAGCTCTCCTCAGGCGATCCCTTTAAACAATGAGCAGTTCTTC.

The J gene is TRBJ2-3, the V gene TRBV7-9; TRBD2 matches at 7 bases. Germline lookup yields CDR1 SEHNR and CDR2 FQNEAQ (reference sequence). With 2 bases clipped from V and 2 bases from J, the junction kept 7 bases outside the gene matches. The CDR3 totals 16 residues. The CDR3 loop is CASSLSRAGDTDTQYF. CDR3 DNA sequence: TGTGCCAGCAGCTTAAGTCGGGCGGGAGACACAGATACGCAGTATTTT.

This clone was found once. The CDR3 sequence: CASWKGSYNEQFF. The CDR3 coding sequence is TGTGCCAGTTGGAAGGGGTCCTACAATGAGCAGTTCTTC. This chain connects TRBV6-5 to TRBJ2-1; a weak D match, TRBD1 (5 bases). Germline assignment: CDR1 MNHEY and CDR2 SVGAGI. V shed 9 bases and J shed 1 base, with 10 bases lying between them. The CDR3 is 13 amino acids.